Listed here are 15 T cell receptor beta chains from one sample, sequenced in a study of T cells after yellow fever vaccination. TCRdb recomputed calls from the 5' RACE reads with MiXCR, one row per CDR3 protein. This sample has under 500,000 distinct CDR3 sequences; roughly 20% occur once, and the top ten carry over 15%. Sequencing used PBMCs, obtained before the yellow fever booster vaccination. The receptor set was obtained from a man aged 18-30 years who received the YFV17D yellow fever vaccine.

This clonotype was counted only a few times. The chain has TRBV29-1 and TRBJ2-1, with TRBD1 as a possible D gene (5 bases). In germline, CDR1 is SQVTM, CDR2 ANQGSEA. The CDR3 length is 14 residues. V lost 6 bases to trimming and J lost 5 bases, with 17 bases between them. The CDR3 coding sequence is TGCAGCGTCGCGATATACAGGCTCAACAATGAGCAGTTCTTC. Amino acids: CSVAIYRLNNEQFF.

The chain has TRBV7-9 and TRBJ2-2; tentatively, D is TRBD1 or TRBD2 (5 bases each). Germline V lookup: CDR1 SEHNR, CDR2 FQNEAQ (reference sequence). Trimming stripped 5 bases from V and 7 bases from J, with 14 bases between. The CDR3 is made up of 14 amino acids. CDR3 coding DNA: TGTGCCAGCAGCCCGACGGGGACGGGCGGGGAGCTGTTTTTT. This gives the protein CASSPTGTGGELFF.

This clonotype has a count of ten or more. The gene calls are TRBV20-1 and TRBJ2-5, with 10 bases matching TRBD1. From germline, CDR1 is DFQATT and CDR2 SNEGSKA (reference sequence). With V trimmed by 5 bases and J by 5 bases, 8 bases remained unmatched. The CDR3 is 14 residues long. CDR3 DNA: TGCAGTGCTGGAAACCCGGGACAGGGGGAGACCCAGTACTTC. This sequence encodes CSAGNPGQGETQYF.

This clonotype was seen repeatedly, ten times or more. This chain connects TRBV5-1 to TRBJ2-1; D may be TRBD1 or TRBD2 (5 bases each). V was shortened by 0 bases and J by 10 bases, with 17 bases between the two germline ends. Germline assignment: CDR1 SGHRS and CDR2 YFSETQ. This CDR3 has 15 amino acids. The CDR3 sequence is CASSLGDPNRGEQFF. In DNA form, the CDR3 reads TGCGCCAGCAGCTTGGGGGACCCCAACCGGGGAGAGCAGTTCTTC.

V is TRBV18 and J is TRBJ1-5, with TRBD1 matching over 12 bases. The CDR3 runs to 17 residues. The V gene's germline CDR1 is KGHSH and CDR2 LQKENI. J gave up 6 bases and V 0 bases, and 6 bases lay outside the gene matches. The CDR3 loop reads CASSPPEGTGGSQPQHF. For the CDR3, the DNA is TGTGCCAGCTCACCACCTGAGGGGACAGGGGGCTCTCAGCCCCAGCATTTT.

This sequence joins TRBV10-1 and TRBJ1-1, with 7 bases identical to TRBD1. The trim removed 0 bases at V and 1 base at J, leaving 5 bases unmatched. CDR3 length: 16 amino acids. CDR1 is WNHNN and CDR2 is SYGVQD in the germline V gene (reference sequence). CDR3 DNA sequence: TGCGCCAGCAGTGAGTCCGAGGACAGGACGAACACTGAAGCTTTCTTT. Its protein product is CASSESEDRTNTEAFF.

The V call is TRBV29-1, the J call TRBJ2-3, with D possibly matching TRBD1 (6 bases). The CDR3 loop spans 16 amino acids. CDR1 and CDR2 from the germline V gene are SQVTM and ANQGSEA. V was trimmed by 1 base and J by 0 bases, leaving 14 bases between them. The CDR3 reads CSVEGGLRSSTDTQYF. The CDR3 DNA reads as TGCAGCGTTGAAGGGGGGCTACGTTCTAGCACAGATACGCAGTATTTT.

This clonotype was picked up a small number of times. The V call is TRBV4-3, the J call TRBJ2-2, with a possible D match to TRBD1 (6 bases). CDR1 is LGHNA, CDR2 YSLEER, per germline. The V and J ends lost 4 bases and 5 bases respectively, with 14 bases between them. This CDR3 has 15 amino acids. The CDR3 nucleotides read TGCGCCAGCAGCCGGAACAGGGCGCAGACCGGGGAGCTGTTTTTT. Its protein product is CASSRNRAQTGELFF.

This clonotype has a handful of counts. The chain has TRBV2 and TRBJ1-2; the D gene is possibly TRBD1 (6 bases). The CDR3 runs 14 residues. CDR1 is SNHLY and CDR2 is FYNNEI in the germline V gene. Trimming pared 1 base from V and 4 bases from J, leaving 10 bases between. The CDR3 sequence: CASSEVGAGYGYTF. In DNA, the CDR3 is TGTGCCAGCAGTGAAGTGGGGGCAGGCTATGGCTACACCTTC.

This chain joins TRBV27 and TRBJ1-4, with 7 bases identical to TRBD1. Per germline, CDR1 MNHEY and CDR2 SMNVEV (reference sequence). The CDR3 has 13 residues. The V gene end was trimmed by 6 bases and the J gene end by 10 bases; junction bases not matched to a gene: 8. The CDR3 sequence: CASSSKTGTKLFF. CDR3 sequence (DNA): TGTGCCAGCAGCTCAAAGACAGGGACAAAACTGTTTTTT. Supplemented by reference TRBV27 and TRBJ1-4, the full variable domain reads EAQVTQNPRYLITVTGKKLTVTCSQNMNHEYMSWYRQDPGLGLRQIYYSMNVEVTDKGDVPEGYKVSRKEKRNFPLILESPSPNQTSLYFCASSSKTGTKLFFGSGTQLSVL.

This clonotype was observed a handful of times. The chain has TRBV20-1 and TRBJ2-5; TRBD1 or TRBD2 may be the D gene (7 bases each). The CDR3 extends over 15 amino acids. The germline gives CDR1 DFQATT, CDR2 SNEGSKA (reference sequence). The V gene lost 6 bases and the J gene lost 5 bases, with 22 bases spanning the gap. The DNA for the CDR3 is TGCAGTGCCCTTGAGGGAGGGGGCATGAGGGAGACCCAGTACTTC. As protein: CSALEGGGMRETQYF.

This chain joins TRBV7-9 and TRBJ1-6; no definite D call. V was trimmed by 3 bases and J by 6 bases, leaving 9 bases between them. Germline-derived CDR1 and CDR2 are SEHNR and FQNEAQ (reference sequence). The length of the CDR3 is 14 residues. CDR3 in amino acids: CASSFKGSNSPLHF. In DNA form, the CDR3 reads TGTGCCAGCAGCTTCAAGGGTTCTAATTCACCCCTCCACTTT.

There are many counts of this clonotype. V is TRBV10-1 and J is TRBJ2-2; D gene uncertain. This CDR3 is 15 amino acids long. V gave up 0 bases and J gave up 0 bases, with 5 bases separating them. Germline V gene lookup returns CDR1 WNHNN and CDR2 SYGVQD (reference sequence). CDR3 protein: CASSESIANTGELFF. The CDR3 DNA reads as TGCGCCAGCAGTGAGTCAATCGCGAACACCGGGGAGCTGTTTTTT.

This clonotype turned up a few times. This chain connects TRBV27 to TRBJ1-1; D is unclear. Trimming removed 3 bases from V and 5 bases from J, with 10 bases in between. The length of the CDR3 is 13 residues. Germline lookup yields CDR1 MNHEY and CDR2 SMNVEV (reference sequence). The CDR3 loop reads CASSLERRTEAFF. CDR3 DNA sequence: TGTGCCAGCAGTTTGGAGAGAAGAACTGAAGCTTTCTTT.

This clonotype was counted between two and nine times. This chain uses TRBV7-6 with TRBJ2-5; D perhaps matches TRBD1 (6 bases). CDR3 size: 15 residues. The germline V and J ends were trimmed by 0 bases and 1 base, with 9 bases remaining between them. CDR1 and CDR2 (germline): SGHVS, FNYEAQ. CDR3 DNA: TGTGCCAGCAGCTTAGCGGGGGCCCCCCAAGAGACCCAGTACTTC. Amino acids: CASSLAGAPQETQYF.